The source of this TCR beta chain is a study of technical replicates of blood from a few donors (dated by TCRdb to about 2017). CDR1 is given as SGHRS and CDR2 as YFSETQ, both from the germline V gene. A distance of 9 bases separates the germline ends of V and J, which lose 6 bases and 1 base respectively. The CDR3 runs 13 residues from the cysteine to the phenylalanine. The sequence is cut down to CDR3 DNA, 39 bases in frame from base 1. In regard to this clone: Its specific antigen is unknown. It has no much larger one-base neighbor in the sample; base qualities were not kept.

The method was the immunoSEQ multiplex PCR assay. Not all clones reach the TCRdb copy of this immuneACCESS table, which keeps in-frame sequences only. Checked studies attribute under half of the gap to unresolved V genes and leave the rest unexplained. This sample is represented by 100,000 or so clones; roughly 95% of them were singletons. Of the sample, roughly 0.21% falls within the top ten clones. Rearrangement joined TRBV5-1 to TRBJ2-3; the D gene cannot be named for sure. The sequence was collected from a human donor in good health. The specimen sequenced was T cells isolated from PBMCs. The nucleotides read TGCGCCAGCATCCAAACAGGCACAGATACGCAGTATTTT. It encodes CASIQTGTDTQYF.